This passage covers 4 T cell receptor beta chains from one sample sequenced in a study of T cells in Graves' hyperthyroidism and ophthalmopathy. Authors of the study amplified TCR beta CDR3 regions from RNA transcripts. The TCR CDR3 was amplified in a first-round RT-PCR using the HTBI primer set. TCRdb recomputed calls from the multiplex PCR reads with MiXCR, one row per CDR3 protein. The sample records around 580,000 distinct CDR3 sequences, around 45% being singletons. Sequenced input: peripheral blood or thyroid tissue (not recorded which). These receptors were collected from a woman in her late teens or twenties with Graves' hyperthyroidism.

This clonotype was counted a few times. J is TRBJ2-2 and V is TRBV30; D is ambiguous. Trimming pared 5 bases from V and 0 bases from J, leaving 7 bases between. CDR3 length: 13 residues. Germline assignment: CDR1 GTSNPN and CDR2 SVGIG (reference sequence). The chain's CDR3 is CAWGITNTGELFF. The CDR3 DNA reads as TGTGCCTGGGGAATAACGAACACCGGGGAGCTGTTTTTT.

The V call is TRBV7-2, the J call TRBJ2-3, with 10 positions matching TRBD2. Germline CDR1 and CDR2: SGHTA and FQGNSA. V lost 1 base, J lost 6 bases, and 7 bases stayed unmatched. The CDR3 extends over 16 amino acids. CDR3 region: CASSLVYLAGADTQYF. The CDR3 region has the DNA TGTGCCAGCAGCTTAGTTTACCTAGCGGGAGCCGATACGCAGTATTTT. Using reference TRBV7-2 and TRBJ2-3 for the parts outside the CDR3, the full variable domain is GAGVSQSPSNKVTEKGKDVELRCDPISGHTALYWYRQSLGQGLEFLIYFQGNSAPDKSGLPSDRFSAERTGGSVSTLTIQRTQQEDSAVYLCASSLVYLAGADTQYFGPGTRLTVL.

The chain couples TRBV2 to TRBJ2-7; 8 bases match TRBD1. Trimming removed 3 bases from V and 4 bases from J; junction bases left unmatched: 5. Germline lookup yields CDR1 SNHLY and CDR2 FYNNEI. CDR3 size: 14 residues. The CDR3 is CASSDPGQGYEQYF. In DNA form, the CDR3 reads TGTGCCAGCAGTGACCCCGGACAGGGTTACGAGCAGTACTTC.

At least ten counts were recorded for this clonotype. The chain recombines TRBV6-6 with TRBJ2-7; D gene unclear. The V gene lost 2 bases and the J gene lost 6 bases, with 14 bases spanning the gap. CDR3 length: 14 amino acids. Germline assignment: CDR1 MNHNY and CDR2 SVGAGI (reference sequence). The CDR3 DNA is TGTGCCAGCAGTTACGCCGGGTCGGCCTCCGAGCAGTACTTC. Translated, it gives CASSYAGSASEQYF.